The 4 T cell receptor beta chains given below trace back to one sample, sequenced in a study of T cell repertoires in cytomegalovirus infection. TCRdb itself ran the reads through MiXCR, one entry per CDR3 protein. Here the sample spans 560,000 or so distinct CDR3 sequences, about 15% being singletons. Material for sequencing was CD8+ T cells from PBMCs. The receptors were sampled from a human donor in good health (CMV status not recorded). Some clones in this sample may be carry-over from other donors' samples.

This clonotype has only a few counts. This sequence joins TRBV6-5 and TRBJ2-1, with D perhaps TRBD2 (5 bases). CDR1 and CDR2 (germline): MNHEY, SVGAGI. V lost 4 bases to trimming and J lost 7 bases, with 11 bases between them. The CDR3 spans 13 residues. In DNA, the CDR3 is TGTGCCAGCAGTTCTGGACTGAGAAATGAGCAGTTCTTC. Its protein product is CASSSGLRNEQFF.

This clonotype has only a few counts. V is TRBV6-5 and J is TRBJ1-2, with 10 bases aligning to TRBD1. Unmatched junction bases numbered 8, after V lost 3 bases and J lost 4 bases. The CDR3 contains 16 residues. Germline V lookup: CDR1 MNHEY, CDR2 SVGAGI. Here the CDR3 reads CASSYPDRGQGYGYTF. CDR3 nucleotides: TGTGCCAGCAGTTATCCTGACAGGGGGCAGGGCTATGGCTACACCTTC.

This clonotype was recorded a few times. CDR3 sequence reads: CSARDPKEDTQYF. The DNA of the CDR3 is TGCAGTGCTAGAGATCCCAAGGAGGATACGCAGTATTTT. The chain links TRBV20-1 to TRBJ2-3; no clear D. There are 13 residues in the CDR3. V was shortened by 0 bases and J by 6 bases, with 10 bases between the two germline ends. Germline V gives CDR1 DFQATT, CDR2 SNEGSKA (reference sequence).

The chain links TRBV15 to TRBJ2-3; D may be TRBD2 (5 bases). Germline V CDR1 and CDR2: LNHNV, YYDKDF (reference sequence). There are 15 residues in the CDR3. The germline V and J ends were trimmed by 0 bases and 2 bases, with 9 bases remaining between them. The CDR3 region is CATSRDEGATDTQYF. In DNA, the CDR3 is TGTGCCACCAGCAGAGACGAGGGCGCCACAGATACGCAGTATTTT. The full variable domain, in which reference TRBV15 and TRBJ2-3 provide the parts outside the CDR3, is DAMVIQNPRYQVTQFGKPVTLSCSQTLNHNVMYWYQQKSSQAPKLLFHYYDKDFNNEADTPDNFQSRRPNTSFCFLDIRSPGLGDTAMYLCATSRDEGATDTQYFGPGTRLTVL.